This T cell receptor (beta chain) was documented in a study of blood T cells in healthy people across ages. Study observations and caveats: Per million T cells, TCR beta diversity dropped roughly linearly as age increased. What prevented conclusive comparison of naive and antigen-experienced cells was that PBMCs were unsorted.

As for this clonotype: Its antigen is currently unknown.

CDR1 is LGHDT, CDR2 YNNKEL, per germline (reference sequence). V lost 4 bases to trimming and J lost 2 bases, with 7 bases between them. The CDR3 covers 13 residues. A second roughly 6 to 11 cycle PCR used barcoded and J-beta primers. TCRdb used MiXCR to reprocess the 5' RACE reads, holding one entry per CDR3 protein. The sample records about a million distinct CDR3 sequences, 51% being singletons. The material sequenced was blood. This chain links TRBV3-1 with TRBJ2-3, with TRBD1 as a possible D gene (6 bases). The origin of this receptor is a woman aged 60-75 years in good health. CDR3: CASSRQATDTQYF. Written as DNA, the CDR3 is TGTGCCAGCAGCCGACAGGCCACAGATACGCAGTATTTT.